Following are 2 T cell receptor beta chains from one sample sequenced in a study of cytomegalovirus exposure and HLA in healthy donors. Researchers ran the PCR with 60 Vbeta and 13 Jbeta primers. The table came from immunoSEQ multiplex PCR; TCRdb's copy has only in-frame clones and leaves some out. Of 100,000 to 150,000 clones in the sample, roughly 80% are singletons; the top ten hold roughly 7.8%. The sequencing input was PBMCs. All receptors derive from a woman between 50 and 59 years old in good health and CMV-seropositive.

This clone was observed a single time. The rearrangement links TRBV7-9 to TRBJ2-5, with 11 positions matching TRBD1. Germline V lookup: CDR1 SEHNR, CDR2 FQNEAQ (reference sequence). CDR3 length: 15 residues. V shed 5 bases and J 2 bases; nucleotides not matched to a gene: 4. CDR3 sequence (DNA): TGTGCCAGCAGCCGGACAGGGGGCGGGCAAGAGACCCAGTACTTC. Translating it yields CASSRTGGGQETQYF.

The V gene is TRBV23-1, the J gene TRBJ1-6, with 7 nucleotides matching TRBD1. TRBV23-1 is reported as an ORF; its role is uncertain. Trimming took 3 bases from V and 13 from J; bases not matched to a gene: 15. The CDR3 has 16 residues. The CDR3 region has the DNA TGCGCCAGCAGTCACCTGGGACAGCAAGCCAGTAGGCCCCTCCACTTT. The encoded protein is CASSHLGQQASRPLHF.